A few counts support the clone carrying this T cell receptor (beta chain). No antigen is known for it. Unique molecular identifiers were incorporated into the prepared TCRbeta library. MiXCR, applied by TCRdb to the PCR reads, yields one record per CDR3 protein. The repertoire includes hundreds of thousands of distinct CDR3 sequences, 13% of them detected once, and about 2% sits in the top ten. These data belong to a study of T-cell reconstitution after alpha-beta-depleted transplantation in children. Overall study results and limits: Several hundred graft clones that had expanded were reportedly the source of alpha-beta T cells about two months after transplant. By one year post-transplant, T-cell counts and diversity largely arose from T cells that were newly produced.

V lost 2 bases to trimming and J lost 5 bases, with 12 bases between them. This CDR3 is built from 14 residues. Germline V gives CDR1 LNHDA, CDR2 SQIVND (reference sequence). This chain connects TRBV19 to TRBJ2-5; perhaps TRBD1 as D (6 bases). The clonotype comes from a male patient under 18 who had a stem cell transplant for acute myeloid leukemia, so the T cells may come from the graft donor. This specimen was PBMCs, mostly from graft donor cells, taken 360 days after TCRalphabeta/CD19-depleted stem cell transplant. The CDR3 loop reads CASSIIGQRETQYF. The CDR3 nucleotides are TGTGCCAGTAGTATAATTGGACAGCGGGAGACCCAGTACTTC.